This entry features one T cell receptor beta chain sequence. Its antigen is unknown. 60 Vbeta and 13 Jbeta primers were used in PCR. Generated by immunoSEQ multiplex PCR, the TCRdb table keeps only in-frame clones and is missing some. The profile shows some 170,000 clones, 80% of them singletons. The sample is drawn from a study of cytomegalovirus exposure and HLA in healthy donors. The study's findings and limits: A few of the chains that were CMV-associated were confirmed in vitro to be specific for CMV antigens. A later analysis revealed that TCR association rates differed between HLA loci, peaking at DRB1 and bottoming out at HLA-C. A later analysis found most CMV-associated TCR beta chains apparently HLA-restricted.

Material: PBMCs. The sequence came from a man aged 30 to 45 in good health and CMV-seronegative.

CDR3 residues: CASSSGGVSYNEQFF. The DNA of the CDR3 is TGTGCCAGCAGCTCAGGAGGCGTGAGCTACAATGAGCAGTTCTTC. This rearrangement joins TRBV9 to TRBJ2-1, with D possibly TRBD2 on 5 matching bases. Germline V lookup: CDR1 SGDLS, CDR2 YYNGEE. CDR3 length: 15 residues. V was pared by 4 bases and J by 3 bases, with 14 bases between.